The 20 T cell receptor beta chains in this list originate from one sample, sequenced in a study of STAT5B mutations in CD4+ large granular lymphocyte leukemia. Some clones are missing from TCRdb's copy, which holds only in-frame ones; the method was immunoSEQ multiplex PCR. The table records some 30,000 clones, approximately 67% of them present only once. Material: CD4+ T cells from blood buffy coats. The receptors derive from a human donor in good health.

The rearrangement joins TRBV7-6 to TRBJ2-3, with 15 positions matching TRBD2. The germline V gene encodes CDR1 SGHVS and CDR2 FNYEAQ. Trimming at V came to 3 bases and at J to 0 bases, leaving 4 bases not matched to a gene. The CDR3 has 18 residues. CDR3 sequence: CASSFGTSGGLSTDTQYF. The CDR3 region has the DNA TGTGCCAGCAGCTTCGGGACTAGCGGGGGGCTGAGCACAGATACGCAGTATTTT. The complete variable domain, with remaining parts taken from reference TRBV7-6 and TRBJ2-3, reads GAGVSQSPRYKVTKRGQDVALRCDPISGHVSLYWYRQALGQGPEFLTYFNYEAQQDKSGLPNDRFSAERPEGSISTLTIQRTEQRDSAMYRCASSFGTSGGLSTDTQYFGPGTRLTVL.

This clone has just a few counts. V usage is TRBV7-9 and J usage is TRBJ2-2, with D unresolved. The germline V and J ends were trimmed by 1 base and 4 bases, with 4 bases remaining between them. Germline V gene sequence: CDR1 SEHNR, CDR2 FQNEAQ (reference sequence). This CDR3 is built from 13 residues. The CDR3 region is CASSLGGTGELFF. CDR3 nucleotides: TGTGCCAGCAGCTTAGGGGGCACCGGGGAGCTGTTTTTT.

This clone was recorded a few times. The chain has TRBV7-3 and TRBJ1-1; no definite D call. The CDR3 is made up of 13 amino acids. V lost 5 bases, J lost 2 bases, and 9 bases lay in between. Germline V gives CDR1 SGHTA, CDR2 FQGTGA. The CDR3 nucleotides are TGTGCCAGCAGCACTAACAGAAACACTGAAGCTTTCTTT. It is translated as CASSTNRNTEAFF.

This chain connects TRBV27 to TRBJ1-5; D not resolved. CDR1 and CDR2 (germline): MNHEY, SMNVEV (reference sequence). The CDR3 runs 14 residues. V was cut by 3 bases and J by 7 bases, with 13 bases left in between. CDR3 residues: CASSLEVGGQPQHF. CDR3 bases: TGTGCCAGCAGTTTGGAGGTCGGCGGGCAGCCCCAGCATTTT.

The table lists this clone with a few counts. The V and J genes are TRBV18 and TRBJ2-7; D is unclear. The germline CDR1 and CDR2 sequences are KGHSH and LQKENI. The CDR3 is made up of 14 amino acids. Trimming took 5 bases from V and 5 from J, leaving 16 bases between them. The CDR3 bases are TGTGCCAGCTCAGCATTGGGCCAAGGGAACGAGCAGTACTTC. This gives the protein CASSALGQGNEQYF.

The chain is built from TRBV14 and TRBJ2-5; D gene uncertain. Germline lookup yields CDR1 SGHDN and CDR2 FVKESK. The CDR3 covers 12 residues. The ends were cut back, 1 base at V and 5 bases at J, with 5 bases in the middle. CDR3 residues: CASSQGWETQYF. The CDR3 DNA follows: TGTGCCAGCAGCCAAGGTTGGGAGACCCAGTACTTC.

The gene calls are TRBV29-1 and TRBJ2-1; TRBD2 matches at 11 bases. CDR3 length: 16 residues. Germline V gene data show CDR1 as SQVTM and CDR2 as ANQGSEA. The V and J ends lost 8 bases and 0 bases, in that order; junction bases with no gene match: 9. The CDR3, as DNA: TGCAGCATTGCCGGGACTAGCGGCGACTCCTACAATGAGCAGTTCTTC. Protein: CSIAGTSGDSYNEQFF.

The count of this clone is one. V gene TRBV6-1 combines with J gene TRBJ1-1; possibly TRBD1 for D (5 bases). Germline values: CDR1 MNHNS, CDR2 SASEGT. Deletions cut 2 bases from V and 5 bases from J, with 9 bases between. This CDR3 has 13 residues. DNA of the CDR3: TGTGCCAGCAGTGAACAGGGTTGGACTGAAGCTTTCTTT. The encoded protein is CASSEQGWTEAFF.

The chain has TRBV7-9 and TRBJ1-2; D unclear. V lost 3 bases and J lost 8, with 13 bases in between. Germline V gene lookup returns CDR1 SEHNR and CDR2 FQNEAQ (reference sequence). The CDR3 consists of 13 residues. CDR3 amino acids: CASSLSEGIGYTF. CDR3 DNA: TGTGCCAGCAGCTTGAGTGAAGGGATCGGCTACACCTTC.

This clone was detected only once. This chain connects TRBV11-3 to TRBJ1-6, with D possibly matching TRBD1 (6 bases). CDR3 length: 15 residues. V was cut by 5 bases and J by 7 bases, with 15 bases left in between. Per germline, CDR1 SGHNT and CDR2 YENEEA. CDR3 in amino acids: CASSPRDIDNSPLHF. The CDR3 nucleotides are TGTGCCAGCAGCCCCAGGGACATAGACAATTCACCCCTCCACTTT.

The chain has TRBV5-1 and TRBJ1-4; 9 bases agree with TRBD1. The junction had 4 bases not matched to a gene; V was cut back by 4 bases and J by 0 bases. CDR1 is SGHRS and CDR2 is YFSETQ in the germline V gene. The CDR3 has 16 amino acids. The CDR3 DNA sequence: TGCGCCAGCAGCCGACAGGGGGACGCAACTAATGAAAAACTGTTTTTT. Its translation: CASSRQGDATNEKLFF.

DNA for the CDR3: TGCAGCGTTGGGCAGGGGGTTGGGGGCTACACCTTC. Its protein product is CSVGQGVGGYTF. The gene calls are TRBV29-1 and TRBJ1-2, with 7 bases aligning to TRBD1. V trimming: 4 bases; J trimming: 8 bases; junction bases outside the gene matches: 7. The CDR3 is 12 residues long. From germline, CDR1 is SQVTM and CDR2 ANQGSEA.

The V gene is TRBV6-5, the J gene TRBJ1-1; D may be TRBD1 (6 bases). Germline V lookup: CDR1 MNHEY, CDR2 SVGAGI. This CDR3 contains 12 residues. The ends were cut back, 2 bases at V and 12 bases at J, with 13 bases in the middle. The CDR3 is CASSYGNRVPFF. The CDR3 DNA is TGTGCCAGCAGTTACGGAAACAGGGTACCTTTCTTT.

The genes are TRBV5-1 and TRBJ2-5; TRBD1 matches at 7 bases. Germline V gene data show CDR1 as SGHRS and CDR2 as YFSETQ. This CDR3 has 15 residues. Trimming removed 1 base from V and 5 bases from J; junction bases left unmatched: 8. CDR3: CASSLNDRAVETQYF. CDR3 DNA: TGCGCCAGCAGCTTGAACGACAGGGCCGTGGAGACCCAGTACTTC.

This chain uses TRBV19 with TRBJ1-5; D uncertain. V was shortened by 6 bases and J by 7 bases, with 13 bases between the two germline ends. The CDR3 consists of 13 residues. CDR1 is LNHDA, CDR2 SQIVND, per germline (reference sequence). CDR3 sequence (DNA): TGTGCCAGTAGGGCCGTTTTGAACCAGCCCCAGCATTTT. Amino acids: CASRAVLNQPQHF. The whole variable domain, remainder taken from reference TRBV19 and TRBJ1-5, is DGGITQSPKYLFRKEGQNVTLSCEQNLNHDAMYWYRQDPGQGLRLIYYSQIVNDFQKGDIAEGYSVSREKKESFPLTVTSAQKNPTAFYLCASRAVLNQPQHFGDGTRLSIL.

This clone turned up a few times. V usage is TRBV18 and J usage is TRBJ1-1; 11 bases agree with TRBD1. The V segment lost 1 base and the J segment 5 bases; nucleotides outside the gene matches: 9. CDR3 size: 17 residues. Germline V gene data show CDR1 as KGHSH and CDR2 as LQKENI. CDR3 residues: CASSPLGTGGSWTEAFF. Written as DNA, the CDR3 is TGTGCCAGCTCACCACTGGGGACAGGGGGAAGTTGGACTGAAGCTTTCTTT.

This clone appeared once. The V gene is TRBV19, the J gene TRBJ2-3; 14 positions match TRBD2. Germline CDR1 LNHDA, CDR2 SQIVND (reference sequence). The CDR3 is 17 residues long. The junction had 6 bases not matched to a gene; V was cut back by 4 bases and J by 3 bases. The CDR3 coding sequence is TGTGCCAGTAGTACCGGACTAGCGGGGGGACCAACAGATACGCAGTATTTT. It is translated as CASSTGLAGGPTDTQYF. Combining the CDR3 with reference TRBV19 and TRBJ2-3 gives the whole variable domain DGGITQSPKYLFRKEGQNVTLSCEQNLNHDAMYWYRQDPGQGLRLIYYSQIVNDFQKGDIAEGYSVSREKKESFPLTVTSAQKNPTAFYLCASSTGLAGGPTDTQYFGPGTRLTVL.

This clone was seen more than once but under ten times. The chain couples TRBV10-3 to TRBJ1-4; possible D gene TRBD1, 6 bases. The germline gives CDR1 ENHRY, CDR2 SYGVKD. The CDR3 length is 14 residues. The V end was cut by 6 bases, the J end by 5 bases, with 13 bases between. CDR3 region: CAIREDSVNEKLFF. The CDR3 DNA reads as TGTGCCATCAGGGAGGACAGCGTGAATGAAAAACTGTTTTTT.

This chain joins TRBV9 and TRBJ2-3; unclear D gene. With 0 bases removed from V and 2 bases from J, the gap between germline ends came to 7 bases. CDR1 and CDR2 from the germline V gene are SGDLS and YYNGEE. The CDR3 sequence is 14 residues long. CDR3 nucleotide sequence: TGTGCCAGCAGCGTAGCCGCAAACACAGATACGCAGTATTTT. Amino acid sequence: CASSVAANTDTQYF.

The V call is TRBV7-2, the J call TRBJ2-3; 8 nucleotides line up with TRBD1. Germline loops: CDR1 SGHTA, CDR2 FQGNSA. The CDR3 sequence is 16 residues long. The V gene end was trimmed by 2 bases and the J gene end by 5 bases; junction bases not matched to a gene: 9. The CDR3 spells CASSLWQGAREDTQYF. CDR3 bases: TGTGCCAGCAGCTTATGGCAGGGGGCCCGGGAAGATACGCAGTATTTT.